The 31 T cell receptor beta chains reported below all come from one sample, sequenced in a study of T cell changes during pregnancy in multiple sclerosis (dated by TCRdb to the late 2010s). The receptor library was made with the immunoSEQ multiplex PCR assay. Imported from immuneACCESS, the table was reduced by TCRdb to in-frame sequences with V and J called. These copies leave out some clones; in studies compared against another copy, an unresolved V gene accounts for under half, and the cause of the remainder is not known. In this sample the table shows nearly 110,000 clones, less than 95% of which occur a single time. Of the sample, 1.6% falls within the top ten clones. The sample here was peripheral blood, taken after pregnancy. The receptors originated from a female donor with multiple sclerosis, enrolled in a pregnancy study.

The chain carries TRBV18 and TRBJ1-1; D gene uncertain. Germline assignment: CDR1 KGHSH and CDR2 LQKENI. This CDR3 is built from 11 residues. Trimming pared 8 bases from V and 1 base from J, leaving 5 bases between. The CDR3 DNA sequence: TGTGCCAGCCTCTCGAACACTGAAGCTTTCTTT. Translation gives CASLSNTEAFF.

This clone has just a few counts. The chain uses TRBV7-9 and TRBJ1-5; TRBD1 matches at 11 bases. This CDR3 spans 14 amino acids. Germline CDR1 and CDR2: SEHNR and FQNEAQ (reference sequence). After removal of 5 bases from V and 6 bases from J, the junction contained 3 bases not matched to a gene. The CDR3 bases are TGTGCCAGCAGCGGGACAGGGGGTGGTCAGCCCCAGCATTTT. Protein: CASSGTGGGQPQHF.

The chain joins TRBV30 to TRBJ1-6; no reliable D call. Germline values: CDR1 GTSNPN, CDR2 SVGIG (reference sequence). This CDR3 comprises 13 residues. Trimming took 7 bases from V and 5 from J, leaving 12 bases between them. The CDR3 region is CALRRVHNSPLHF. CDR3 coding DNA: TGTGCCTTGAGGCGGGTCCATAATTCACCCCTCCACTTT.

Only a few counts were recorded for this clone. The rearrangement uses TRBV2 and TRBJ1-1, with D unresolved. Germline CDR1 and CDR2: SNHLY and FYNNEI. V lost 2 bases, J lost 1 base, and 2 bases lay in between. The CDR3 runs 12 residues. The CDR3 region has the DNA TGTGCCAGCAGTGAACGGAACACTGAAGCTTTCTTT. Its translation is CASSERNTEAFF.

This chain links TRBV9 with TRBJ2-7; 10 bases are a match to TRBD1. The V gene end was trimmed by 4 bases and the J gene end by 6 bases; junction bases not matched to a gene: 13. This CDR3 contains 16 residues. CDR1 is SGDLS, CDR2 YYNGEE, per germline. CDR3 amino acids: CASSLDVGTGVFEQYF. The CDR3 region has the DNA TGTGCCAGCAGCCTAGACGTCGGGACAGGGGTCTTCGAGCAGTACTTC. Using reference TRBV9 and TRBJ2-7 for the parts outside the CDR3, the full variable domain is DSGVTQTPKHLITATGQRVTLRCSPRSGDLSVYWYQQSLDQGLQFLIQYYNGEERAKGNILERFSAQQFPDLHSELNLSSLELGDSALYFCASSLDVGTGVFEQYFGPGTRLTVT.

V and J are TRBV15 and TRBJ1-1; D not resolved. Germline-derived CDR1 and CDR2 are LNHNV and YYDKDF (reference sequence). This CDR3 is 13 amino acids long. Deletions cut 1 base from V and 1 base from J, with 4 bases between. For the CDR3, the DNA is TGTGCCACCAGCAGAGTAGCGAACACTGAAGCTTTCTTT. This codes for CATSRVANTEAFF.

Concerning this clone itself: Germline is not matched at one junction end, which may reflect a read error. The CDR3 sequence: CASSEAGVWPTQGEKLFF. The CDR3 DNA reads as TGTGCCAGCAGCGAAGCAGGGGTTTGGCCCACCCAAGGGGAAAAACTGTTTTTT. The chain combines TRBV6-1 with TRBJ1-4, with D tentatively TRBD1 (6 bases). The CDR3 extends over 18 amino acids. Germline CDR1 and CDR2: MNHNS and SASEGT.

The V call is TRBV5-1, the J call TRBJ2-7; D is perhaps TRBD2 (5 bases). Germline V gene sequence: CDR1 SGHRS, CDR2 YFSETQ. The germline V and J ends were trimmed by 4 bases and 5 bases, with 16 bases remaining between them. This CDR3 is built from 14 residues. The CDR3 reads CASSPGLGGDEQYF. CDR3 nucleotide sequence: TGCGCCAGCAGCCCAGGACTGGGTGGCGACGAGCAGTACTTC.

This sequence joins TRBV6-1 and TRBJ1-5; 7 positions match TRBD1. Germline trimming cut 3 bases from V and 5 bases from J; bases unmatched to any gene: 4. Germline CDR1 is MNHNS and CDR2 is SASEGT. The length of the CDR3 is 14 residues. CDR3 sequence (DNA): TGTGCCAGCAGTGACAGGGGGGCCCATCAGCCCCAGCATTTT. This translates into CASSDRGAHQPQHF.

The chain has TRBV10-3 and TRBJ1-2, with D tentatively TRBD1 (5 bases). V lost 7 bases to trimming and J lost 6 bases, with 15 bases between them. The CDR3 is 13 amino acids. CDR1 and CDR2 from the germline V gene are ENHRY and SYGVKD. The CDR3 coding sequence is TGTGCCATCACTCCGGGACTGAATAATGGCTACACCTTC. It codes for CAITPGLNNGYTF.

CDR3 in amino acids: CASSYERVFYEQYF. DNA of the CDR3: TGTGCCAGCAGTTACGAACGGGTCTTCTACGAGCAGTACTTC. The rearrangement uses TRBV6-5 and TRBJ2-7; D remains unclear. Germline V lookup: CDR1 MNHEY, CDR2 SVGAGI. The V end was cut by 2 bases, the J end by 3 bases, with 11 bases between. CDR3 length equals 14 residues.

The V and J genes are TRBV5-1 and TRBJ1-6; 9 nucleotides agree with TRBD1. The CDR3 extends over 15 amino acids. Germline V lookup: CDR1 SGHRS, CDR2 YFSETQ. V gave up 0 bases and J gave up 8 bases; unmatched junction bases: 3. The CDR3 loop reads CASSLEGQGYSPLHF. CDR3 coding DNA: TGCGCCAGCAGCTTGGAGGGACAGGGATATTCACCCCTCCACTTT.

The chain is built from TRBV27 and TRBJ2-1, with 8 bases that match TRBD2. Unmatched junction bases numbered 6, after V lost 2 bases and J lost 0 bases. Germline V gene sequence: CDR1 MNHEY, CDR2 SMNVEV (reference sequence). The length of the CDR3 is 17 residues. In DNA form, the CDR3 reads TGTGCCAGCAGTTTAAGGGCGGGAGGTAGCTCCTACAATGAGCAGTTCTTC. Its protein product is CASSLRAGGSSYNEQFF.

The chain couples TRBV2 to TRBJ1-4; no clear D gene. Looked up from germline, CDR1 is SNHLY and CDR2 is FYNNEI. The CDR3 runs 12 residues. V dropped 3 bases and J dropped 9 bases, with 8 bases sitting between them. DNA of the CDR3: TGTGCCAGCAGTGATTCCCTTAAAAAACTGTTTTTT. The encoded protein is CASSDSLKKLFF.

The rearrangement uses TRBV5-1 and TRBJ2-2, with a possible D match to TRBD2 (6 bases). Germline CDR1 and CDR2: SGHRS and YFSETQ. Trimming left V 0 bases short and J 2 bases short, with 8 bases between. This CDR3 has 15 amino acids. CDR3 sequence (DNA): TGCGCCAGCAGCTTGGTCGGGACTAACACCGGGGAGCTGTTTTTT. This translates into CASSLVGTNTGELFF.

The chain uses TRBV4-1 and TRBJ2-1, with D uncertain. The CDR3 length is 16 residues. V dropped 4 bases and J dropped 5 bases, with 18 bases sitting between them. Germline V lookup: CDR1 MGHRA, CDR2 YSYEKL. The CDR3 coding sequence is TGCGCCAGCAGCCTCCTACCCCACCCGCTAAACAATGAGCAGTTCTTC. Amino acids: CASSLLPHPLNNEQFF.

The gene calls are TRBV25-1 and TRBJ2-1, with 14 bases matching TRBD2. The CDR3 spans 18 residues. With 1 base clipped from V and 3 bases from J, the junction kept 5 bases outside the gene matches. CDR1 and CDR2 from the germline V gene are MGHDK and SYGVNS. The CDR3 DNA reads TGTGCCAGCAGTGAATCTGGACTAGCGGGGGGCTTCTACAATGAGCAGTTCTTC. Translating gives CASSESGLAGGFYNEQFF.

The genes are TRBV7-2 and TRBJ2-3, with 7 bases matching TRBD2. Trimming cost V 0 bases and J 4 bases; bases outside gene matches: 1. CDR1 is SGHTA and CDR2 is FQGNSA in the germline V gene. This CDR3 is 14 amino acids long. This chain's CDR3 is CASSLAGRSDTQYF. In nucleotides, the CDR3 is TGTGCCAGCAGCTTAGCCGGGAGGTCAGATACGCAGTATTTT.

The chain has TRBV7-3 and TRBJ1-6, with 12 bases that match TRBD1. Looked up from germline, CDR1 is SGHTA and CDR2 is FQGTGA. V lost 3 bases and J lost 9; bases outside the gene matches: 3. This CDR3 contains 15 residues. The CDR3 bases are TGTGCCAGCAGCTTTCAGGGACAGGGGGCTTCACCCCTCCACTTT. Translation gives CASSFQGQGASPLHF.

This chain uses TRBV7-9 with TRBJ2-1; the D is unclear. This CDR3 contains 12 residues. Germline CDR1 SEHNR, CDR2 FQNEAQ (reference sequence). V was pared by 3 bases and J by 10 bases, with 10 bases between. The CDR3 region has the DNA TGTGCCAGCAGCTTTCAAGTGAGCGAGCAGTTCTTC. This gives the protein CASSFQVSEQFF.

V is TRBV7-2 and J is TRBJ1-1, with D unclear. CDR1 is SGHTA and CDR2 is FQGNSA in the germline V gene. The V and J ends lost 1 base and 3 bases respectively, with 12 bases between them. This CDR3 is built from 15 residues. CDR3 region: CASSLEPWGDTEAFF. CDR3 sequence (DNA): TGTGCCAGCAGCTTAGAGCCGTGGGGAGACACTGAAGCTTTCTTT.

The chain employs TRBV10-3 and TRBJ2-2; 11 bases are a match to TRBD1. CDR1 is ENHRY, CDR2 SYGVKD, per germline. The CDR3 totals 15 residues. Trimming at V came to 5 bases and at J to 7 bases, leaving 6 bases not matched to a gene. CDR3 sequence: CAISRRTGGNGELFF. CDR3 nucleotides: TGTGCCATCAGTCGTCGGACAGGGGGCAACGGGGAGCTGTTTTTT.

This chain links TRBV11-2 with TRBJ2-2; TRBD2 matches at 9 bases. Germline trimming cut 1 base from V and 0 bases from J; bases unmatched to any gene: 9. The CDR3 runs 19 residues. Looked up from germline, CDR1 is SGHAT and CDR2 is FQNNGV. The CDR3 nucleotides are TGTGCCAGCAGCTTAGTGGGTAGCGGGGGATCTTCGAACACCGGGGAGCTGTTTTTT. This gives the protein CASSLVGSGGSSNTGELFF.

The chain carries TRBV30 and TRBJ1-5; weak D call: TRBD1 (5 bases). The CDR3 runs 15 residues. Germline CDR1 reads GTSNPN; CDR2 reads SVGIG (reference sequence). Trimming shortened V by 0 bases and J by 5 bases, and 14 bases separated the two germline ends. The CDR3 coding sequence is TGTGCCTGGAGTGTATGGGTGTCAGGGCATCAGCCCCAGCATTTT. It yields the protein CAWSVWVSGHQPQHF.

The rearrangement uses TRBV18 and TRBJ2-2, with TRBD1 matching 7 bases. J gave up 1 base and V 6 bases, and 5 bases lay outside the gene matches. The length of the CDR3 is 15 residues. Per the germline V gene, CDR1 is KGHSH and CDR2 is LQKENI. CDR3: CASSSGTVNTGELFF. The CDR3 nucleotides read TGTGCCAGCTCTTCCGGGACAGTGAACACCGGGGAGCTGTTTTTT.

The V call is TRBV19, the J call TRBJ1-5, with a possible D match to TRBD1 (6 bases). Germline values: CDR1 LNHDA, CDR2 SQIVND (reference sequence). The length of the CDR3 is 15 residues. The germline V and J ends were trimmed by 1 base and 5 bases, with 12 bases remaining between them. The CDR3 loop reads CASSIGQGNYQPQHF. The CDR3 DNA sequence: TGTGCCAGTAGTATAGGGCAGGGGAATTATCAGCCCCAGCATTTT.

V usage is TRBV19 and J usage is TRBJ2-2; a weak D match, TRBD2 (7 bases). The V gene's germline CDR1 is LNHDA and CDR2 SQIVND (reference sequence). With 6 bases removed from V and 2 bases from J, the gap between germline ends came to 16 bases. CDR3 size: 16 residues. The DNA for the CDR3 is TGTGCCAGTAGCACGAAGGGGGGGACCAACACCGGGGAGCTGTTTTTT. It translates to CASSTKGGTNTGELFF.

Here the CDR3 reads CASSSLPRDRGGYTF. In DNA form, the CDR3 reads TGTGCCAGCAGTTCTCTCCCCCGGGACAGGGGAGGCTACACCTTC. The chain couples TRBV27 to TRBJ1-2; 10 bases are a match to TRBD1. Trimming took 4 bases from V and 8 from J; bases not matched to a gene: 10. This CDR3 region has 15 residues. CDR1 is MNHEY and CDR2 is SMNVEV in the germline V gene (reference sequence).

The rearrangement joins TRBV2 to TRBJ2-7, with a possible D match to TRBD2 (5 bases). CDR1 is SNHLY, CDR2 FYNNEI, per germline. This CDR3 comprises 14 residues. V was cut by 7 bases and J by 7 bases, with 20 bases left in between. CDR3: CASIEGPTLLEQYF. The CDR3 DNA follows: TGTGCCAGCATTGAGGGCCCGACCCTCTTAGAGCAGTACTTC.

The chain joins TRBV5-1 to TRBJ1-1, with 7 bases identical to TRBD1. CDR1 and CDR2 (germline): SGHRS, YFSETQ. This CDR3 has 15 residues. The V and J ends lost 7 bases and 2 bases, in that order; junction bases with no gene match: 11. The CDR3 DNA sequence: TGCGCCAGCCAAGAGTCGGCAGGGGGTAACACTGAAGCTTTCTTT. The encoded protein is CASQESAGGNTEAFF.

The chain uses TRBV19 and TRBJ2-2; maybe TRBD2 (5 bases). Per the germline V gene, CDR1 is LNHDA and CDR2 is SQIVND (reference sequence). The V end was cut by 5 bases, the J end by 5 bases, with 9 bases between. This CDR3 comprises 13 residues. This CDR3 is CASSADWTGELFF. The CDR3 DNA reads TGTGCCAGTAGTGCGGACTGGACCGGGGAGCTGTTTTTT.